A selection of T cell receptor beta chains follows, all from one sample in a study of cytomegalovirus exposure and HLA in healthy donors. TCRdb's table, derived via immunoSEQ multiplex PCR, lists solely in-frame clones and lacks some. In the table there are some 110,000 clones, roughly three quarters of which are singletons. The sequenced sample was PBMCs. These receptors originate from a woman aged 30 to 39 in good health and CMV-seronegative. CDR3s include the opening cysteine and the closing phenylalanine or tryptophan. The D gene is left open where the match is weak. Where a row states a size, it is once, few, many or the class of an expanded clone; other rows omit it.

.	TRBV30	TRBJ1-2	.	CAWSGPGGPYGYTF	TGTGCCTGGAGTGGTCCCGGGGGACCCTATGGCTACACCTTC
.	TRBV2	TRBJ1-1	.	CASSGHAPDTEAFF	TGTGCCAGCAGTGGCCACGCACCGGACACTGAAGCTTTCTTT
.	TRBV5-1	TRBJ2-1	TRBD2	CASLTSGRLWYNEQFF	TGCGCCAGCTTAACTAGCGGGCGGCTTTGGTACAATGAGCAGTTCTTC
.	TRBV30	TRBJ1-1	.	CAWSSGPRTEAFF	TGTGCCTGGAGTTCAGGCCCTCGGACTGAAGCTTTCTTT
.	TRBV7-3	TRBJ2-5	.	CASSLGSRTAQETQYF	TGTGCCAGCAGCTTAGGGTCCCGGACAGCCCAAGAGACCCAGTACTTC
.	TRBV4-1	TRBJ2-5	.	CASSQGGGGYEETQYF	TGCGCCAGCAGCCAAGGGGGTGGGGGCTATGAAGAGACCCAGTACTTC
.	TRBV18	TRBJ2-7	.	CASSLVPRDTEQYF	TGTGCCAGCTCACTCGTCCCCCGGGACACCGAGCAGTACTTC
.	TRBV27	TRBJ1-3	TRBD1	CASSLAGQPGNTIYF	TGTGCCAGCAGTTTAGCGGGACAGCCTGGAAACACCATATATTTT
.	TRBV6-1	TRBJ1-2	.	CASSPRDTPLFGYTF	TGTGCCAGCAGTCCACGGGACACCCCTCTCTTTGGCTACACCTTC
once	TRBV6-5	TRBJ1-2	.	CASSYETGTNYGYTF	TGTGCCAGCAGTTACGAGACAGGAACTAACTATGGCTACACCTTC
.	TRBV29-1	TRBJ1-2	.	CSVGGDDGYTF	TGCAGCGTTGGGGGGGACGATGGCTACACCTTC
once	TRBV4-1	TRBJ2-7	.	CASSLGKGLYEQYF	TGCGCCAGCAGCCTCGGAAAGGGGCTATACGAGCAGTACTTC
.	TRBV25-1	TRBJ2-2	TRBD1	CASSHRGPYTGELFF	TGTGCCAGCAGCCACAGGGGGCCGTACACCGGGGAGCTGTTTTTT